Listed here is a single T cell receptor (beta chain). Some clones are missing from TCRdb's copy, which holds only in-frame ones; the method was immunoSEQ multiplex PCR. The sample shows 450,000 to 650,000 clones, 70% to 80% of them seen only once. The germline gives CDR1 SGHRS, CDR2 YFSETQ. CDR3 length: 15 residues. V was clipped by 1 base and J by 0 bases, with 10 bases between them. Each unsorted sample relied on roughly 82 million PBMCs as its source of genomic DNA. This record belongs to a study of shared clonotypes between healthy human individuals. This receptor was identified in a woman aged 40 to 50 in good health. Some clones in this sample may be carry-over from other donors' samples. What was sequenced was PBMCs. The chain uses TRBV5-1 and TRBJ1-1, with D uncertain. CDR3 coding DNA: TGCGCCAGCAGCTTGTCGGCCGCGTTGAACACTGAAGCTTTCTTT. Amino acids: CASSLSAALNTEAFF. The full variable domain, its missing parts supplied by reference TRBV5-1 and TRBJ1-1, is KAGVTQTPRYLIKTRGQQVTLSCSPISGHRSVSWYQQTPGQGLQFLFEYFSETQRNKGNFPGRFSGRQFSNSRSEMNVSTLELGDSALYLCASSLSAALNTEAFFGQGTRLTVV.